The text below deals with one TCR beta chain. The antigen remains undetermined. Every donor, a Caucasian adult, lived in Nashville, Tennessee. CDR3 length: 14 residues. This specimen belongs to a study of shared clonotypes between healthy human individuals. Study observations and caveats: Sequencing depth was expected to affect clonotype sharing among donors. Sampling covered nothing but blood. Tissue TCR repertoires likely differ from those found in blood.

Original processing methods: Without quality scores, immunoSEQ junctional reads could not be filtered like full-length reads. Method: immunoSEQ multiplex PCR; TCRdb's copy keeps in-frame clones and lacks some. Clonal size and the V and J genes are those of that table, whereas D and trimming came from the DNA. This repertoire shows about 480,000 clones, about 79% found once; its top ten account for around 12%. This clonotype was sampled from a woman between 40 and 55 years old in good health. Some clones in this sample may be carry-over from other donors' samples. The V gene is TRBV21-1, the J gene TRBJ2-3; the tabulated D call, TRBD1, remains unverified against the DNA. TRBV21-1 is an annotated pseudogene. Sequenced sample: PBMCs. The CDR3 bases are TGTGCCTACCCTTACAGGGGGGTGGCAGATACGCAGTATTTT. Protein: CAYPYRGVADTQYF.